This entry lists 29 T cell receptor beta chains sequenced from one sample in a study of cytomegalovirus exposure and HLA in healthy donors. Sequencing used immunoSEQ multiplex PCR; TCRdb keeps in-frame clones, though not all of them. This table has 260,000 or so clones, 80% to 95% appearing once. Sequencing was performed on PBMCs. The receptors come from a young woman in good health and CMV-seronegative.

The chain's CDR3 is CASSQQPAGTDTQYF. The CDR3 coding sequence is TGCGCCAGCAGCCAACAACCGGCGGGCACAGATACGCAGTATTTT. The V gene is TRBV4-1, the J gene TRBJ2-3; D is unresolved. CDR1 is MGHRA, CDR2 YSYEKL, per germline. CDR3 length: 15 residues. V lost 2 bases to trimming and J lost 1 base, with 10 bases between them.

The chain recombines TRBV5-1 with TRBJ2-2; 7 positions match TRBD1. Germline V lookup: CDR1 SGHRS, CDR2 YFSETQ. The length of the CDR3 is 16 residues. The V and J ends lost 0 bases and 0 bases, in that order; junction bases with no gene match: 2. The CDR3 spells CASSLGDSSNTGELFF. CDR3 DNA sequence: TGCGCCAGCAGCTTGGGGGACAGCTCGAACACCGGGGAGCTGTTTTTT.

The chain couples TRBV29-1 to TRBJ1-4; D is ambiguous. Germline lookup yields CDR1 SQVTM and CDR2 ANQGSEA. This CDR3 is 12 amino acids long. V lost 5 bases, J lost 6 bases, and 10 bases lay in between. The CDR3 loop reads CSVRVVDEKLFF. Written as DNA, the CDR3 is TGCAGCGTTAGGGTAGTGGATGAAAAACTGTTTTTT.

The CDR3 nucleotides read TGTGCCAGCAGTGGGGTCGGGTCCCAGCCCCAGCATTTT. It specifies CASSGVGSQPQHF. The J gene is TRBJ1-5, the V gene TRBV27; D unclear. The V end was cut by 5 bases, the J end by 7 bases, with 12 bases between. Germline loops: CDR1 MNHEY, CDR2 SMNVEV (reference sequence). This CDR3 comprises 13 residues.

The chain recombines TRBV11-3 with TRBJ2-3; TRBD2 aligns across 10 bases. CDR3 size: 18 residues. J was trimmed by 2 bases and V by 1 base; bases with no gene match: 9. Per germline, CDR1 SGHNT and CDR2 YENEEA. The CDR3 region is CASSLGPWTSGYTDTQYF. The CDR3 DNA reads TGTGCCAGCAGCTTAGGCCCCTGGACTAGCGGCTACACAGATACGCAGTATTTT.

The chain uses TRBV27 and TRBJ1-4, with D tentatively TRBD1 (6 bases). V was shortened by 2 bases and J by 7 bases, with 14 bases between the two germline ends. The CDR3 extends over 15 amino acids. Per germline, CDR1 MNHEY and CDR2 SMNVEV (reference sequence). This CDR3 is CASSLRQASSEKLFF. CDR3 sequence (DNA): TGTGCCAGCAGTTTACGACAGGCTTCGAGTGAAAAACTGTTTTTT.

The DNA for the CDR3 is TGCGCCAGCAGCCCCGACGGGCAGCCCTTTAACACCGGGGAGCTGTTTTTT. It specifies CASSPDGQPFNTGELFF. The chain links TRBV5-1 to TRBJ2-2; D not resolved. Per germline, CDR1 SGHRS and CDR2 YFSETQ. The V end lost 4 bases, the J end lost 2 bases, and 18 bases lay between the germline ends. The CDR3 consists of 17 residues.

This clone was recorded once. CDR3 bases: TGCAGCGTCGGCGGAGGGAGCTACGAGCAGTACTTC. This translates into CSVGGGSYEQYF. V usage is TRBV29-1 and J usage is TRBJ2-7, with D maybe TRBD2 (6 bases). Germline CDR1 SQVTM, CDR2 ANQGSEA. CDR3 size: 12 residues. V shed 6 bases and J shed 3 bases, with 12 bases lying between them.

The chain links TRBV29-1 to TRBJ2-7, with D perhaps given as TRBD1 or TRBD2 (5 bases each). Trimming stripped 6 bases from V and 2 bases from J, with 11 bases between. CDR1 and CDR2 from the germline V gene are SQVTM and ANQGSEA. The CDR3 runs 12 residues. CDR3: CSVAGTPYEQYF. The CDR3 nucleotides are TGCAGCGTGGCCGGGACCCCCTACGAGCAGTACTTC.

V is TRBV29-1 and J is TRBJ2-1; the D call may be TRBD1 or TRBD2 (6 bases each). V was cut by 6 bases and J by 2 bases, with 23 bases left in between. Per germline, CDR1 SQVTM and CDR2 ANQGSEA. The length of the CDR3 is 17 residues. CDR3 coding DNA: TGCAGCGTCCGGACAGTCCCTGCGAGGGGGGCCTACAATGAGCAGTTCTTC. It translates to CSVRTVPARGAYNEQFF.

The CDR3 nucleotides read TGTGCCAGTAGCGGGATCACGGGGGAAGGTGGCTACACCTTC. Its translation is CASSGITGEGGYTF. This rearrangement joins TRBV19 to TRBJ1-2; TRBD1 might be the D (5 bases). Trimming took off 6 bases at V and 7 bases at J, with 18 bases between the two ends. Germline values: CDR1 LNHDA, CDR2 SQIVND (reference sequence). The CDR3 length is 14 residues.

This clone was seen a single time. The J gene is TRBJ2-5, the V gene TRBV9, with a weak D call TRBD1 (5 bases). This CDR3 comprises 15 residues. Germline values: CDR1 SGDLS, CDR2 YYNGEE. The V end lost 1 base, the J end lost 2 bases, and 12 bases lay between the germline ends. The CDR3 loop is CASSVRGWLQETQYF. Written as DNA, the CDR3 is TGTGCCAGCAGCGTAAGGGGATGGTTGCAAGAGACCCAGTACTTC.

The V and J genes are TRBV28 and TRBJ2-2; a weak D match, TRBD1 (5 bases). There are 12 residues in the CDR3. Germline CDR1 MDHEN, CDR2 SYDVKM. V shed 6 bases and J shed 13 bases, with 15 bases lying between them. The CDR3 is CASRGQARVLFF. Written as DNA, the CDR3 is TGTGCCAGCAGAGGACAAGCCCGTGTGCTGTTTTTT.

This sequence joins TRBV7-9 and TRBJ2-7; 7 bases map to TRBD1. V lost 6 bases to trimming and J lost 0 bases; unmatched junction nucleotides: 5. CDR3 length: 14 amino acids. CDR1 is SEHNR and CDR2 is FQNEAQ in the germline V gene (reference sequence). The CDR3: CASSWTGSSYEQYF. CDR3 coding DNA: TGTGCCAGCAGTTGGACAGGAAGCTCCTACGAGCAGTACTTC.

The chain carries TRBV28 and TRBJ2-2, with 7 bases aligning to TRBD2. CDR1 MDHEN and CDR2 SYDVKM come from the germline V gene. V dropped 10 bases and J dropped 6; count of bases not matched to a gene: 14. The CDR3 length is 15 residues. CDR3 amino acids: CAIARGGKVSGELFF. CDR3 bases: TGTGCCATTGCGCGGGGAGGGAAGGTTTCCGGGGAGCTGTTTTTT.

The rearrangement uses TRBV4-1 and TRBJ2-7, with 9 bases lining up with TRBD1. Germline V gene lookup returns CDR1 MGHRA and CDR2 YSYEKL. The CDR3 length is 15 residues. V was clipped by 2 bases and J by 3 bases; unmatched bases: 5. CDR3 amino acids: CASSQTGTGRYEQYF. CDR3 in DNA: TGCGCCAGCAGCCAAACCGGGACAGGGCGCTACGAGCAGTACTTC.

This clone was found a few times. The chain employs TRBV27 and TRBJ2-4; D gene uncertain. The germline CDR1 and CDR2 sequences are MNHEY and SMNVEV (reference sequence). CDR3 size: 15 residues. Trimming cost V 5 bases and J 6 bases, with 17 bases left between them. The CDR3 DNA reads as TGTGCCAGCAGTCTCCCACTTGAACCCAGAAACATTCAGTACTTC. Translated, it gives CASSLPLEPRNIQYF.

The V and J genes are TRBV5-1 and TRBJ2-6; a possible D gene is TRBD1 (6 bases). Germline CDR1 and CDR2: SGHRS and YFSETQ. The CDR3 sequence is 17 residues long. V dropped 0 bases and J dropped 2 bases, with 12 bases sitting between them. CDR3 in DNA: TGCGCCAGCAGCTTGGATTACAGGGCCACTGGGGCCAACGTCCTGACTTTC. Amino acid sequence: CASSLDYRATGANVLTF.

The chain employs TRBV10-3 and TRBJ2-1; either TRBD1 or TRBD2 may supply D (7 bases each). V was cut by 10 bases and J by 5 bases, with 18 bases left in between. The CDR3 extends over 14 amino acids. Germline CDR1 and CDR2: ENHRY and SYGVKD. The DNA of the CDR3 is TGTGCCACCTCCAGGGGGGGCCCTGACAATGAGCAGTTCTTC. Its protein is CATSRGGPDNEQFF.

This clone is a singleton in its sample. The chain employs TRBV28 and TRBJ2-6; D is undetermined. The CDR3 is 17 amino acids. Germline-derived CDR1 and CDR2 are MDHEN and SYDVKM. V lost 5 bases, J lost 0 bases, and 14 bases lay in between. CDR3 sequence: CASSRLWPSSGANVLTF. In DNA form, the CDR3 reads TGTGCCAGCAGTCGGTTGTGGCCCTCCTCTGGGGCCAACGTCCTGACTTTC.

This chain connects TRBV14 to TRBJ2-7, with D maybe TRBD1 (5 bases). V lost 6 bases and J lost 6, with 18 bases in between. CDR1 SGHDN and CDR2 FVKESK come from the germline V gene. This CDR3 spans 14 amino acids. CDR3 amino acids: CASSRQLPFGEQYF. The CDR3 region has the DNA TGTGCCAGCAGTCGACAGCTCCCCTTCGGCGAGCAGTACTTC. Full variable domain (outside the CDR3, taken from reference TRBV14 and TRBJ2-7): EAGVTQFPSHSVIEKGQTVTLRCDPISGHDNLYWYRRVMGKEIKFLLHFVKESKQDESGMPNNRFLAERTGGTYSTLKVQPAELEDSGVYFCASSRQLPFGEQYFGPGTRLTVT.

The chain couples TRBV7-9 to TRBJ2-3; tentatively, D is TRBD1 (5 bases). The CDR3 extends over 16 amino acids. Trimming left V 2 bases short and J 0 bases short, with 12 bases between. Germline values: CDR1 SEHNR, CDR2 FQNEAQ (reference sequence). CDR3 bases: TGTGCCAGCAGCTTAACGGACACCCCTAGCACAGATACGCAGTATTTT. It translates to CASSLTDTPSTDTQYF.

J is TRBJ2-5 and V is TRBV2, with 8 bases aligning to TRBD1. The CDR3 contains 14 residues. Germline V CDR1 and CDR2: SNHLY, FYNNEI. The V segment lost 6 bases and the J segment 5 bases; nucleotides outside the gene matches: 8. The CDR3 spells CASRVAGGVETQYF. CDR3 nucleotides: TGTGCCAGCAGGGTAGCAGGGGGCGTGGAGACCCAGTACTTC. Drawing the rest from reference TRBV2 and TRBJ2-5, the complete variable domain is EPEVTQTPSHQVTQMGQEVILRCVPISNHLYFYWYRQILGQKVEFLVSFYNNEISEKSEIFDDQFSVERPDGSNFTLKIRSTKLEDSAMYFCASRVAGGVETQYFGPGTRLLVL.

The chain's CDR3 is CASSPPSGATRYEQYF. The CDR3 region has the DNA TGTGCCAGCTCACCACCTTCAGGGGCGACTCGCTACGAGCAGTACTTC. The J gene is TRBJ2-7, the V gene TRBV18; TRBD1 might be the D (6 bases). The CDR3 is made up of 16 amino acids. Germline V CDR1 and CDR2: KGHSH, LQKENI. Trimming shortened V by 0 bases and J by 3 bases, and 15 bases separated the two germline ends.

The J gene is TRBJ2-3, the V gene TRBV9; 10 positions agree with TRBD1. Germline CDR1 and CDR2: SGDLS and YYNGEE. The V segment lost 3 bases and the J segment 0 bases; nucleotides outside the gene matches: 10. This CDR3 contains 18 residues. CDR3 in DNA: TGTGCCAGCAGCGCCTGGGGGACAGGGGCTACTAGCACAGATACGCAGTATTTT. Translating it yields CASSAWGTGATSTDTQYF. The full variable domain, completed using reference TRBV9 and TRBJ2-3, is DSGVTQTPKHLITATGQRVTLRCSPRSGDLSVYWYQQSLDQGLQFLIQYYNGEERAKGNILERFSAQQFPDLHSELNLSSLELGDSALYFCASSAWGTGATSTDTQYFGPGTRLTVL.

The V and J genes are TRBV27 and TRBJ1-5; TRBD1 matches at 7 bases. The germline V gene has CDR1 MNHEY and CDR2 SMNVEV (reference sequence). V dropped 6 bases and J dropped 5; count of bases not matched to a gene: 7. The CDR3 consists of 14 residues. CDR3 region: CASSPTGSDQPQHF. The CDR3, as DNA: TGTGCCAGCAGCCCGACAGGGAGTGATCAGCCCCAGCATTTT.

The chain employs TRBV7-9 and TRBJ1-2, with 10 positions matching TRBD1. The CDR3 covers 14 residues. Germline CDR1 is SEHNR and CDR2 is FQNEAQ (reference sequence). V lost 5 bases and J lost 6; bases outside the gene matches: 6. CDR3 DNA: TGTGCCAGCAGCCCAGGACAGGGGGAAGATGGCTACACCTTC. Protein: CASSPGQGEDGYTF.

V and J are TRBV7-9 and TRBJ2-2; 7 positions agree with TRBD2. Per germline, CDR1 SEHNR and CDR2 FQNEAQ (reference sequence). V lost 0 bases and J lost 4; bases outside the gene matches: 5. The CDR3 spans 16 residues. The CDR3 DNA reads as TGTGCCAGCAGCTTAGCAGGCGGGAGTGGCACCGGGGAGCTGTTTTTT. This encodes CASSLAGGSGTGELFF.

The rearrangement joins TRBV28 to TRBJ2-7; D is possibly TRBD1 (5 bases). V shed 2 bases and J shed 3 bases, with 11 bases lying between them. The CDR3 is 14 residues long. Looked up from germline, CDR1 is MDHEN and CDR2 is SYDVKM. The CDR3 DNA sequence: TGTGCCAGCAGTTTAAGGGCAGGGTACTACGAGCAGTACTTC. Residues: CASSLRAGYYEQYF.